One and the same sample provided the 3 T cell receptor beta chains below, sequenced in a study of T cell changes during pregnancy in multiple sclerosis. Generated by immunoSEQ multiplex PCR, the TCRdb table keeps only in-frame clones and is missing some. The sample holds 29,000 or so clones, nearly 90% seen once. The sample here was CD8+ T cells from peripheral blood mononuclear cells, taken in the second trimester of pregnancy. These receptor sequences come from a female donor with multiple sclerosis, enrolled in a pregnancy study.

The V gene is TRBV27, the J gene TRBJ1-2, with TRBD1 matching 9 bases. Germline V gene lookup returns CDR1 MNHEY and CDR2 SMNVEV (reference sequence). V lost 4 bases and J lost 6; bases outside the gene matches: 6. The CDR3 runs to 14 residues. CDR3 residues: CASSSGTGNDGYTF. The CDR3 coding sequence is TGTGCCAGCAGTTCCGGGACAGGGAACGATGGCTACACCTTC.

The chain couples TRBV27 to TRBJ2-7, with TRBD2 as a possible D gene (5 bases). The germline V gene encodes CDR1 MNHEY and CDR2 SMNVEV (reference sequence). Trimming removed 0 bases at V and 7 bases at J, with 10 bases between. The CDR3 runs to 13 residues. The DNA for the CDR3 is TGTGCCAGCAGTTTATCGCCGGACTGGGAGCAGTACTTC. This gives the protein CASSLSPDWEQYF.

CDR3 residues: CASSELETLPFYEQYF. As DNA, the CDR3 is TGTGCCAGCAGTGAGTTAGAGACACTCCCGTTTTACGAGCAGTACTTC. The J gene is TRBJ2-7, the V gene TRBV6-1; D unclear. The CDR3 covers 16 residues. V shed 3 bases and J shed 4 bases, with 19 bases lying between them. The V gene's germline CDR1 is MNHNS and CDR2 SASEGT.